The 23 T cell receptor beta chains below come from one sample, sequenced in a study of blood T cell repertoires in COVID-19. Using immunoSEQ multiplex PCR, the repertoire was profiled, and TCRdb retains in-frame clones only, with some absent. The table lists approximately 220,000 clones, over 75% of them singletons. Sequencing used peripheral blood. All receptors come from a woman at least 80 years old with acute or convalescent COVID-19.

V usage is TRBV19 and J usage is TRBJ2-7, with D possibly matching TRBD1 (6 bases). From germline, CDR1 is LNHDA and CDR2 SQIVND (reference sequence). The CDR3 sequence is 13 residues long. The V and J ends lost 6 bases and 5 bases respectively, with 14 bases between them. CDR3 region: CASSLLRGDEQYF. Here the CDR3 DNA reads TGTGCCAGTAGCCTACTCAGGGGCGACGAGCAGTACTTC.

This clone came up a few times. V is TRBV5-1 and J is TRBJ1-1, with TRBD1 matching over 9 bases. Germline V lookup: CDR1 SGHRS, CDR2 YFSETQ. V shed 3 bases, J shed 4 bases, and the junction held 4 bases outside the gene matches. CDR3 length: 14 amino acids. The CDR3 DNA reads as TGCGCCAGCAGCTGGGGACAGGGAGGCACTGAAGCTTTCTTT. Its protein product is CASSWGQGGTEAFF.

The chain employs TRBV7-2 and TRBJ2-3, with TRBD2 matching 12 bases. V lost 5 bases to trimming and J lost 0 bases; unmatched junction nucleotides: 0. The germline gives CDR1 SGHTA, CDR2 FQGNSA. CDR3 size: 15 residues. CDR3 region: CASSGLAGSTDTQYF. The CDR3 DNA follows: TGTGCCAGCAGCGGACTAGCGGGGAGCACAGATACGCAGTATTTT.

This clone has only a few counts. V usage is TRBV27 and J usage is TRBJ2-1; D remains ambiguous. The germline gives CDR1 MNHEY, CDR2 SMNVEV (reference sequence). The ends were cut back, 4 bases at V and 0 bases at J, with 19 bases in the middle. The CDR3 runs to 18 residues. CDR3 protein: CASSSSADWRSSYNEQFF. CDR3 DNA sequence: TGTGCCAGCAGTTCCTCGGCCGACTGGCGAAGCTCCTACAATGAGCAGTTCTTC.

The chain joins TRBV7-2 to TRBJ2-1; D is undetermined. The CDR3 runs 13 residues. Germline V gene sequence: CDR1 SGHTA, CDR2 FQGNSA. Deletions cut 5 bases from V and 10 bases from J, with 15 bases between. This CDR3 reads CASSLPREPEQFF. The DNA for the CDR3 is TGTGCCAGCAGCCTTCCACGTGAGCCGGAGCAGTTCTTC.

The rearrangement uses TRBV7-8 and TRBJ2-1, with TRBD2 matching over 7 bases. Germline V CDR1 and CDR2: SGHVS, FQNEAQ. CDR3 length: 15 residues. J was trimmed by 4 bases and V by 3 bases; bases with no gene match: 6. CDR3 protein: CASSLAGTTYNEQFF. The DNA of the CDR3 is TGTGCCAGCAGCTTGGCCGGGACTACATACAATGAGCAGTTCTTC.

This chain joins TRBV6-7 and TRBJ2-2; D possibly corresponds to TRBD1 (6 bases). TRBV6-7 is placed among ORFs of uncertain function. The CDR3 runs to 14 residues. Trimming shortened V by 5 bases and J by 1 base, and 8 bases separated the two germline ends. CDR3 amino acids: CASSLQGNTGELFF. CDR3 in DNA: TGTGCCAGCAGTCTACAGGGGAACACCGGGGAGCTGTTTTTT.

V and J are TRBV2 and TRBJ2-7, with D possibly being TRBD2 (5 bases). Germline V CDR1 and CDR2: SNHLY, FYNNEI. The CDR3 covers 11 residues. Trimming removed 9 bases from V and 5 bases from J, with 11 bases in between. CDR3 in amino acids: CASRSGHEQYF. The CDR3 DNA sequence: TGTGCCAGTCGGAGCGGTCACGAGCAGTACTTC.

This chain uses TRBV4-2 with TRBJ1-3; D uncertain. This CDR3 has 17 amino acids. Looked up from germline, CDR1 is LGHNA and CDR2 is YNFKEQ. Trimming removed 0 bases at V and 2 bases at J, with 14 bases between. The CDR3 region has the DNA TGTGCCAGCAGCCAAGATGCTCCGAGGGCGCCTGGAAACACCATATATTTT. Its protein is CASSQDAPRAPGNTIYF.

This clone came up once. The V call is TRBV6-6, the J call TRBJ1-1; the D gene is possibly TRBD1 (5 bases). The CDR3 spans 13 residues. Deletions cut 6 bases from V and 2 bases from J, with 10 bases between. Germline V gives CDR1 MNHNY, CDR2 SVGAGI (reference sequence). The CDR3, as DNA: TGTGCCAGCAGCCGGGGGGTAAACACTGAAGCTTTCTTT. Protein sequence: CASSRGVNTEAFF.

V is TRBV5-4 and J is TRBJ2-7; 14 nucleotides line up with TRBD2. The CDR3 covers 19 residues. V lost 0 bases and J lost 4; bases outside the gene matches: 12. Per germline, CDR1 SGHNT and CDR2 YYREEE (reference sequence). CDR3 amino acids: CASSLGRLAGGPGSYEQYF. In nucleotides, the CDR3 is TGTGCCAGCAGCTTGGGGAGACTAGCGGGAGGGCCGGGGTCGTACGAGCAGTACTTC.

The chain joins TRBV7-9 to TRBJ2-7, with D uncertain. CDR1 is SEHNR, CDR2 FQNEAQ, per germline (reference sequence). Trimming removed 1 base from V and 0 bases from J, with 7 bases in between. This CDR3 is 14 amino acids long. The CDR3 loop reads CASSLDWSSYEQYF. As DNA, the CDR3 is TGTGCCAGCAGCTTAGACTGGAGCTCCTACGAGCAGTACTTC.

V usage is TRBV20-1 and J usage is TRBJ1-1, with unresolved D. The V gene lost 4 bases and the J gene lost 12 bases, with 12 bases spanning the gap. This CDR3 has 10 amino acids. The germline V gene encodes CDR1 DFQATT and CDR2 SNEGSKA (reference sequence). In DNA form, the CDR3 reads TGCAGTGCTATCCGGGTGTCCCCTTTCTTT. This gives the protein CSAIRVSPFF.

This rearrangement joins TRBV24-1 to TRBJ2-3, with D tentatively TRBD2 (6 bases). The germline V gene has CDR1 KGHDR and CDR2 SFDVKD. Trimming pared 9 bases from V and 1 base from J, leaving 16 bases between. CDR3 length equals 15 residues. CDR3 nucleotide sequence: TGTGCCACCCAGGAGGGCTCCATCGGCACAGATACGCAGTATTTT. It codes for CATQEGSIGTDTQYF.

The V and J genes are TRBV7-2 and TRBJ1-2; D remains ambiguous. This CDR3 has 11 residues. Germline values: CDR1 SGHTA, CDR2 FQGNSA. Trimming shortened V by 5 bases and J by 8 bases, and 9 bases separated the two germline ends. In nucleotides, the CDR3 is TGTGCCAGCAGCCCTCTACAGGGCTACACCTTC. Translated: CASSPLQGYTF. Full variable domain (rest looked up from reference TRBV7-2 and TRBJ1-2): GAGVSQSPSNKVTEKGKDVELRCDPISGHTALYWYRQSLGQGLEFLIYFQGNSAPDKSGLPSDRFSAERTGGSVSTLTIQRTQQEDSAVYLCASSPLQGYTFGSGTRLTVV.

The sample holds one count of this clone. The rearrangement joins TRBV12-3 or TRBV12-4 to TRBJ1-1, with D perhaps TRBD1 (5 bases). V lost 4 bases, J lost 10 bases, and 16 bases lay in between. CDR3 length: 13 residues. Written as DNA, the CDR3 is TGTGCCAGCAGTTCTACAGGTGGCGTAGGAGCTTTCTTT. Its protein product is CASSSTGGVGAFF.

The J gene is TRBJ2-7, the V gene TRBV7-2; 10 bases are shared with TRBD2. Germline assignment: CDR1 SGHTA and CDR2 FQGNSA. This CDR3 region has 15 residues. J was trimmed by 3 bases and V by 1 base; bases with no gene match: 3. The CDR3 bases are TGTGCCAGCAGCTTAGGGACTAGCGGATACTACGAGCAGTACTTC. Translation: CASSLGTSGYYEQYF.

CDR3 sequence (DNA): TGTGCCTGGACCGGGACAGGGAATGAAAAACTGTTTTTT. Residues: CAWTGTGNEKLFF. The gene calls are TRBV30 and TRBJ1-4, with 9 bases that match TRBD1. Germline V gene data show CDR1 as GTSNPN and CDR2 as SVGIG (reference sequence). Trimming at V came to 4 bases and at J to 5 bases, leaving 2 bases not matched to a gene. The CDR3 is 13 amino acids.

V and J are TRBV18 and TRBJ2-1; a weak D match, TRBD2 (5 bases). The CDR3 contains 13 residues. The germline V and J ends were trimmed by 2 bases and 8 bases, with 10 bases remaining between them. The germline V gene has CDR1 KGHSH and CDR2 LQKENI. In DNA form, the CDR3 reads TGTGCCAGCTCACCATCCGGACTGGATGAGCAGTTCTTC. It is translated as CASSPSGLDEQFF.

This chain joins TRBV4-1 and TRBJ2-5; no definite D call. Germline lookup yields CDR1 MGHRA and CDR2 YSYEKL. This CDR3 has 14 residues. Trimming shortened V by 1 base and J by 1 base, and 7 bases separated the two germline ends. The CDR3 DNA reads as TGCGCCAGCAGCCAAGCAGGATGCCAAGAGACCCAGTACTTC. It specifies CASSQAGCQETQYF.

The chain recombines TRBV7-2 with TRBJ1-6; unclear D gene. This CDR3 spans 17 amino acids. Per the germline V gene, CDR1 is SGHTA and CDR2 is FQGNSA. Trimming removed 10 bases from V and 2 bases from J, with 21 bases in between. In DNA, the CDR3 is TGTGCCACTCCCGTCGCCGGAGGGAACCCCTATAATTCACCCCTCCACTTT. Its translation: CATPVAGGNPYNSPLHF.

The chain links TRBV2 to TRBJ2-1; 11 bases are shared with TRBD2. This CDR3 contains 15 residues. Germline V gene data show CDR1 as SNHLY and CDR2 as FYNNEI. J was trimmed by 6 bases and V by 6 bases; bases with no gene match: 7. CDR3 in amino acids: CASSSETSGINEQFF. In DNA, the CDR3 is TGTGCCAGCAGCTCCGAGACTAGCGGGATCAATGAGCAGTTCTTC. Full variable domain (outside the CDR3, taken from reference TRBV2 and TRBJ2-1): EPEVTQTPSHQVTQMGQEVILRCVPISNHLYFYWYRQILGQKVEFLVSFYNNEISEKSEIFDDQFSVERPDGSNFTLKIRSTKLEDSAMYFCASSSETSGINEQFFGPGTRLTVL.

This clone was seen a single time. The CDR3 bases are TGTGCCAGTAGTAAAGAGGGACACGGCTCCTACGAGCAGTACTTC. It translates to CASSKEGHGSYEQYF. The chain couples TRBV19 to TRBJ2-7; D is perhaps TRBD1 (6 bases). Germline CDR1 and CDR2: LNHDA and SQIVND (reference sequence). The CDR3 runs 15 residues. The V and J ends lost 4 bases and 0 bases respectively, with 13 bases between them.